The 20 T cell receptor beta chains in this list originate from one sample, sequenced in a study of T cells in Graves' hyperthyroidism and ophthalmopathy. Amplified TCR beta CDR3 regions came from RNA transcripts. A set of HTBI primers served as the primers for a first-round RT-PCR of the TCR CDR3. Using its own MiXCR run on the multiplex PCR reads, TCRdb lists one record per CDR3 protein. The table has about 600,000 distinct CDR3 sequences, 16% seen once. The sequencing sample was made of blood. These receptors originate from a woman in her 40s with Graves' ophthalmopathy.

Worth noting for this clonotype: Being one base from a much bigger clone, this may be a read error. The J gene is TRBJ2-3, the V gene TRBV2; 10 nucleotides line up with TRBD2. The germline gives CDR1 SNHLY, CDR2 FYNNEI. The CDR3 is 15 amino acids. The CDR3 is CASSVSGGAGDMQYF. The CDR3 coding sequence is TGTGCCAGCAGTGTGAGCGGGGGGGCTGGAGATATGCAGTATTTT.

V gene TRBV6-1 combines with J gene TRBJ1-1; 8 bases agree with TRBD1. The CDR3 covers 14 residues. CDR1 is MNHNS, CDR2 SASEGT, per germline. The trim removed 5 bases at V and 4 bases at J, leaving 6 bases unmatched. DNA of the CDR3: TGTGCCAGCAGTACGGGACAGGATTCCACTGAAGCTTTCTTT. It encodes CASSTGQDSTEAFF.

This clonotype was seen a few times. CDR3 residues: CASSQEGAGGSSPLHF. The CDR3 nucleotides are TGCGCCAGCAGCCAAGAGGGGGCAGGGGGCAGCTCACCCCTCCACTTT. The chain employs TRBV4-1 and TRBJ1-6; 8 bases are shared with TRBD1. This CDR3 has 16 amino acids. Germline CDR1 reads MGHRA; CDR2 reads YSYEKL. With V trimmed by 0 bases and J by 10 bases, 8 bases remained unmatched.

V usage is TRBV12-3 or TRBV12-4 and J usage is TRBJ1-5; tentative D call: TRBD1 (5 bases). The CDR3 runs 16 residues. Trimming took off 5 bases at V and 0 bases at J, with 14 bases between the two ends. The CDR3 is CASSHSGFGSNQPQHF. CDR3 DNA: TGTGCCAGCAGTCATTCAGGGTTCGGTAGCAATCAGCCCCAGCATTTT.

This clonotype was found many times. Compared with germline, one end of the junction differs, possibly owing to a read error. The chain combines TRBV7-7 with TRBJ2-3; D is unresolved. From germline, CDR1 is SSHAT and CDR2 FNYEAQ (reference sequence). The CDR3 length is 13 residues. The CDR3: CASSLESTDTQYF. In DNA, the CDR3 is TGTGCTAGCAGCTTAGAATCCACAGATACGCAGTATTTT.

This clonotype was detected many times. The CDR3 region has the DNA TGTGCCAGCAGTCCCCCTGGGACAGGAAACACAGATACGCAGTATTTT. Its protein product is CASSPPGTGNTDTQYF. The chain links TRBV2 to TRBJ2-3, with 8 bases fitting TRBD1. The CDR3 runs 16 residues. After removal of 5 bases from V and 2 bases from J, the junction contained 9 bases not matched to a gene. Germline CDR1 reads SNHLY; CDR2 reads FYNNEI.

This chain links TRBV7-2 with TRBJ2-1; 7 nucleotides align to TRBD2. The V segment lost 1 base and the J segment 3 bases; nucleotides outside the gene matches: 6. The CDR3 totals 16 residues. Germline-derived CDR1 and CDR2 are SGHTA and FQGNSA. The CDR3 DNA sequence: TGTGCCAGCAGCTTAGATCTAGCGGTTTTCTACAATGAGCAGTTCTTC. It is translated as CASSLDLAVFYNEQFF.

This clonotype has more than one count but fewer than ten. The chain links TRBV18 to TRBJ2-3, with D possibly being TRBD2 (6 bases). Germline CDR1 KGHSH, CDR2 LQKENI. This CDR3 spans 13 amino acids. The V end was cut by 6 bases, the J end by 3 bases, with 10 bases between. The CDR3 sequence is CASSEGLTDTQYF. CDR3 nucleotide sequence: TGTGCCAGCTCGGAGGGGTTGACAGATACGCAGTATTTT.

This chain links TRBV5-1 with TRBJ1-4; no firm D call. From germline, CDR1 is SGHRS and CDR2 YFSETQ. V shed 2 bases and J shed 2 bases, with 10 bases lying between them. The CDR3 consists of 15 residues. Here the CDR3 DNA reads TGCGCCAGCAGCTTCGGCCAATCGACTAATGAAAAACTGTTTTTT. It specifies CASSFGQSTNEKLFF.

This clonotype was seen only a few times. The chain uses TRBV6-1 and TRBJ2-2, with D perhaps given as TRBD1 or TRBD2 (5 bases each). This CDR3 has 14 residues. The germline V gene has CDR1 MNHNS and CDR2 SASEGT. Trimming shortened V by 7 bases and J by 4 bases, and 13 bases separated the two germline ends. CDR3 loop: CASTQAGSTGELFF. In nucleotides, the CDR3 is TGTGCCAGCACCCAGGCAGGGAGCACCGGGGAGCTGTTTTTT.

The chain joins TRBV7-9 to TRBJ2-7; either TRBD1 or TRBD2 may supply D (5 bases each). The CDR3 consists of 12 residues. V lost 10 bases to trimming and J lost 5 bases, with 15 bases between them. CDR1 SEHNR and CDR2 FQNEAQ come from the germline V gene (reference sequence). The CDR3 region has the DNA TGTGCCACCACAGAGAGGGGTAACGAGCAGTACTTC. Residues: CATTERGNEQYF.

As for this clonotype: Possible read error: a much larger clone is one base away. The J gene is TRBJ1-2, the V gene TRBV30; D ambiguous. The V end lost 1 base, the J end lost 0 bases, and 6 bases lay between the germline ends. Germline-derived CDR1 and CDR2 are GTSNPN and SVGIG (reference sequence). CDR3 length: 13 amino acids. In DNA, the CDR3 is TGTGCCTGGAGTGCCGCAGCTAACTATGGCTACACCTTC. Its translation is CAWSAAANYGYTF.

This clonotype was detected ten times or more. The chain combines TRBV2 with TRBJ1-5; D might be TRBD1 (6 bases). Trimming removed 4 bases at V and 6 bases at J, with 19 bases between. The CDR3 covers 16 residues. The germline V gene encodes CDR1 SNHLY and CDR2 FYNNEI. For the CDR3, the DNA is TGTGCCAGCAGTGTTGATACAGGGTTGTGGGGTCAGCCCCAGCATTTT. Translation: CASSVDTGLWGQPQHF.

This clonotype was observed many times. The rearrangement uses TRBV11-1 and TRBJ2-7; D is unresolved. V was clipped by 3 bases and J by 1 base, with 10 bases between them. There are 14 residues in the CDR3. Germline V gene data show CDR1 as SGHAT and CDR2 as FQDESV (reference sequence). The chain's CDR3 is CASSFLGPSYEQYF. In DNA form, the CDR3 reads TGTGCCAGCAGCTTTTTGGGCCCGTCCTACGAGCAGTACTTC. The complete variable domain, with remaining parts taken from reference TRBV11-1 and TRBJ2-7, reads EAEVAQSPRYKITEKSQAVAFWCDPISGHATLYWYRQILGQGPELLVQFQDESVVDDSQLPKDRFSAERLKGVDSTLKIQPAELGDSAMYLCASSFLGPSYEQYFGPGTRLTVT.

The chain links TRBV28 to TRBJ2-1; tentative D call: TRBD1 (8 bases). V was clipped by 6 bases and J by 6 bases, with 21 bases between them. The CDR3 length is 16 residues. Germline CDR1 reads MDHEN; CDR2 reads SYDVKM. In DNA, the CDR3 is TGTGCCAGCAGCCCTCGGACAGGGAGGGGAAGCAATGAGCAGTTCTTC. Translating it yields CASSPRTGRGSNEQFF.

The chain recombines TRBV18 with TRBJ2-7; either TRBD1 or TRBD2 may supply D (6 bases each). Trimming cost V 2 bases and J 2 bases, with 16 bases left between them. This CDR3 contains 16 residues. CDR1 KGHSH and CDR2 LQKENI come from the germline V gene. CDR3 amino acids: CASSPAGGKLPYEQYF. The CDR3 region has the DNA TGTGCCAGCTCACCAGCCGGGGGCAAACTTCCCTACGAGCAGTACTTC.

The sample holds a few counts of this clonotype. V is TRBV28 and J is TRBJ1-1, with D maybe TRBD1 (6 bases). The CDR3 runs to 16 residues. Germline lookup yields CDR1 MDHEN and CDR2 SYDVKM. V was shortened by 6 bases and J by 1 base, with 18 bases between the two germline ends. The CDR3 bases are TGTGCCAGCAGAGCCAACCTGGGGGCAGGGAACACTGAAGCTTTCTTT. Translating gives CASRANLGAGNTEAFF.

This chain uses TRBV19 with TRBJ2-1; a possible D gene is TRBD1 (6 bases). Germline CDR1 LNHDA, CDR2 SQIVND (reference sequence). V was cut by 10 bases and J by 6 bases, with 19 bases left in between. The CDR3 runs to 14 residues. The CDR3 DNA follows: TGTGCCACCTCAAAAGGACAGCTTTTCAATGAGCAGTTCTTC. This gives the protein CATSKGQLFNEQFF. The whole variable domain, filled in from reference TRBV19 and TRBJ2-1, reads DGGITQSPKYLFRKEGQNVTLSCEQNLNHDAMYWYRQDPGQGLRLIYYSQIVNDFQKGDIAEGYSVSREKKESFPLTVTSAQKNPTAFYLCATSKGQLFNEQFFGPGTRLTVL.

The chain combines TRBV5-6 with TRBJ1-2, with D unresolved. CDR1 and CDR2 from the germline V gene are SGHDT and YYEEEE. V gave up 6 bases and J gave up 10 bases, with 13 bases separating them. This CDR3 is 11 amino acids long. The CDR3: CASKSFSDYTF. The CDR3 nucleotides are TGTGCCAGCAAGAGTTTCTCGGACTACACCTTC.

This clonotype was found a few times. The chain recombines TRBV5-5 with TRBJ2-3; 9 nucleotides line up with TRBD2. Germline CDR1 reads SGHKS; CDR2 reads YYEKEE (reference sequence). The V gene end was trimmed by 0 bases and the J gene end by 7 bases; junction bases not matched to a gene: 9. The CDR3 length is 16 residues. For the CDR3, the DNA is TGTGCCAGCAGCTTGGGGTCCGGACTAGCGTCATATACGCAGTATTTT. Translating it yields CASSLGSGLASYTQYF.